This T cell receptor (beta chain) was recovered during a study of blood T cells in healthy people across ages. The CDR3 consists of 15 residues. Trimming took 3 bases from V and 2 from J; bases not matched to a gene: 7. The germline gives CDR1 SGHRS, CDR2 YFSETQ. The second PCR ran about 6 to 12 cycles with a sample-barcoded 5' primer and J-beta primers. The authors tagged each cDNA molecule using a template-switch adaptor with 12 random nucleotides. TCRdb reprocessed the 5' RACE reads with MiXCR, giving one entry per CDR3 protein. The repertoire holds 900,000 to 950,000 distinct CDR3 sequences, with 25% to 35% as singletons. These data also featured in a second study, about T cells of mothers and their children.

This receptor was taken from a woman in her thirties or forties in good health. The sequenced material came from blood. The gene calls are TRBV5-1 and TRBJ2-5; 7 bases are shared with TRBD1. DNA for the CDR3: TGCGCCAGCAGCTGGGGACAGACAAAACAAGAGACCCAGTACTTC. This encodes CASSWGQTKQETQYF.